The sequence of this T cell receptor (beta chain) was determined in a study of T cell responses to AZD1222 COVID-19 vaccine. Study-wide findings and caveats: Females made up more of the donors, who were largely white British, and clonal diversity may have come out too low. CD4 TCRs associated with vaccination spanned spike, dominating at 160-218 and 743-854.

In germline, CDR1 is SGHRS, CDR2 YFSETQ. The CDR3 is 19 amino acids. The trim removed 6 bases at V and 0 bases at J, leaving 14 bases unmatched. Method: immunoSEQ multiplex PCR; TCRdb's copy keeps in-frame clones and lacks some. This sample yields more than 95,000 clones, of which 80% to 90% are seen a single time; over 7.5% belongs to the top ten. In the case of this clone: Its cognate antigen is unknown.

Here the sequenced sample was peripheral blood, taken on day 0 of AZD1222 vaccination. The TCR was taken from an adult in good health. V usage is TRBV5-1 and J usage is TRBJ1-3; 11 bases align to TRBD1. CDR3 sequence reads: CASTSGTGGSYRSGNTIYF. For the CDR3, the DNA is TGCGCCAGCACCTCCGGGACAGGGGGTTCTTACCGCTCTGGAAACACCATATATTTT. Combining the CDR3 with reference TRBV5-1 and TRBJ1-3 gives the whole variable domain KAGVTQTPRYLIKTRGQQVTLSCSPISGHRSVSWYQQTPGQGLQFLFEYFSETQRNKGNFPGRFSGRQFSNSRSEMNVSTLELGDSALYLCASTSGTGGSYRSGNTIYFGEGSWLTVV.